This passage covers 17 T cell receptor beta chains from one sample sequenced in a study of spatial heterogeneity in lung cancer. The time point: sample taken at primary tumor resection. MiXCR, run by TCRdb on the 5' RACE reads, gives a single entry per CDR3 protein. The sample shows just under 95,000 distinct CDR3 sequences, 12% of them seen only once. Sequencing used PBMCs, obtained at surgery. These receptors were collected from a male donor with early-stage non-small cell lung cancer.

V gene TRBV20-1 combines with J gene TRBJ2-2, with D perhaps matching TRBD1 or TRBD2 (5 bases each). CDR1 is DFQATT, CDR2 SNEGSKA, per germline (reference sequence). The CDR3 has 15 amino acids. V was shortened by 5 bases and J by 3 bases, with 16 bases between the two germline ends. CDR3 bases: TGCAGTGCTCCCTTCCGGGGCAGATACACCGGGGAGCTGTTTTTT. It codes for CSAPFRGRYTGELFF.

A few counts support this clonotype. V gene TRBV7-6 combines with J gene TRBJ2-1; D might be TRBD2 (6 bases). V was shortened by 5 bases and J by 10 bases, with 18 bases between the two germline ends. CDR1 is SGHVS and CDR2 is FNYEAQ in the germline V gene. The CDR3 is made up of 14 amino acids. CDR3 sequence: CASSRRASAGEQFF. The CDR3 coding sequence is TGTGCCAGCAGCCGCCGGGCCAGCGCGGGGGAGCAGTTCTTC.

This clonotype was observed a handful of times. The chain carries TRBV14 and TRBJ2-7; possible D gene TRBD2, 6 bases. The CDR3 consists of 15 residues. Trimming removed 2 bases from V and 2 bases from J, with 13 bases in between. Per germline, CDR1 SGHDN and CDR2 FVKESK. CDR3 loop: CASSQYSGRPYEQYF. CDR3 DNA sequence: TGTGCCAGCAGCCAATATAGCGGCAGGCCCTACGAGCAGTACTTC.

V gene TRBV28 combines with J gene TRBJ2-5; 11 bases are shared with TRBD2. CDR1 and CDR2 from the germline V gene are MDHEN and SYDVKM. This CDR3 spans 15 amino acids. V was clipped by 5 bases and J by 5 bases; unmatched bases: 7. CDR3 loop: CASSKGLAVSETQYF. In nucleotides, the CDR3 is TGTGCCAGCAGTAAGGGACTAGCGGTGAGCGAGACCCAGTACTTC.

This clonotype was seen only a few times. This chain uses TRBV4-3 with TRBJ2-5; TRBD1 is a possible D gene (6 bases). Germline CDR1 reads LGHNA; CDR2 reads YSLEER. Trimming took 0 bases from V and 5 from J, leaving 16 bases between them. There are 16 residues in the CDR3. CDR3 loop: CASSQDWTAFGETQYF. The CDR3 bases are TGCGCCAGCAGCCAAGATTGGACAGCCTTTGGGGAGACCCAGTACTTC.

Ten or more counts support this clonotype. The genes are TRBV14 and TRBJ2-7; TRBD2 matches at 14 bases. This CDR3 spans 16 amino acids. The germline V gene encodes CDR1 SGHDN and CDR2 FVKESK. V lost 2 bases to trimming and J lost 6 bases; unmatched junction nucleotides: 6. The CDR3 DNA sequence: TGTGCCAGCAGCCAAAGGCGACTAGCGGGAGGGTCCGAGCAGTACTTC. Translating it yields CASSQRRLAGGSEQYF.

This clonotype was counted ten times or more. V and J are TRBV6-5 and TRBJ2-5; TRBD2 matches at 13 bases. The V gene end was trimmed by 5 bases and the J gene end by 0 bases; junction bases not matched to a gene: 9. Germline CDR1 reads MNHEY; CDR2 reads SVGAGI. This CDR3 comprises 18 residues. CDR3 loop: CASSPRLAGGSYQETQYF. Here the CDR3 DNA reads TGTGCCAGCAGTCCCCGACTAGCGGGGGGCTCGTACCAAGAGACCCAGTACTTC.

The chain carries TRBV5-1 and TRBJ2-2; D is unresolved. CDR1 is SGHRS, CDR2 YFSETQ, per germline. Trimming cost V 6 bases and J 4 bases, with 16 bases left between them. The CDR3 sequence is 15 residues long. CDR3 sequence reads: CASTFGRLGTGELFF. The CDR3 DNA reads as TGCGCCAGCACCTTCGGACGCCTGGGCACCGGGGAGCTGTTTTTT.

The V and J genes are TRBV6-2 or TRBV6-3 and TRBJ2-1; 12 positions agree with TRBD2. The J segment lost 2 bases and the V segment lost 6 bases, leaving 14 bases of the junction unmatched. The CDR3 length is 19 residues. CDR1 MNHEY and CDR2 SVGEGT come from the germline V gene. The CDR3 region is CASSLSSSGGAQAYNEQFF. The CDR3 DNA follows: TGTGCCAGCAGCTTATCCTCTAGCGGGGGGGCACAGGCCTACAATGAGCAGTTCTTC.

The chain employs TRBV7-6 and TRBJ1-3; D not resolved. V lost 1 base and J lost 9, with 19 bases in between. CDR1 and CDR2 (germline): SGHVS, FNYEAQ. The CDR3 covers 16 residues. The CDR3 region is CASSLVTAASVGTIYF. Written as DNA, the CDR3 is TGTGCCAGCAGCTTAGTGACGGCTGCCTCCGTGGGCACCATATATTTT.

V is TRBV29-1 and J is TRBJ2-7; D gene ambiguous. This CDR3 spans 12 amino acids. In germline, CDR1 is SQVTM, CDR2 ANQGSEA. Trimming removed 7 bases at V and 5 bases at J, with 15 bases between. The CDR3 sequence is CSARTALDEQYF. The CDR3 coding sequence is TGCAGCGCACGGACGGCACTTGACGAGCAGTACTTC.

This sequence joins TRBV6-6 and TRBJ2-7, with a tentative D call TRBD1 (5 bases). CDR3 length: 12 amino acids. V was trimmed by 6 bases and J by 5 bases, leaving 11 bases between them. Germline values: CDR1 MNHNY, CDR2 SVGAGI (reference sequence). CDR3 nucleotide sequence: TGTGCCAGCAGCTCGACAGAAAACGAGCAGTACTTC. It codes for CASSSTENEQYF.

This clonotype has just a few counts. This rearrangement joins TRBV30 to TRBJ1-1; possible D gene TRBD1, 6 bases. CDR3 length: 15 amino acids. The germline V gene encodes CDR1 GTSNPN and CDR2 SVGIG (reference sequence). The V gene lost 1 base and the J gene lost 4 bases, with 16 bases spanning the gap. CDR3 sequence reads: CAWSDGTSWFTEAFF. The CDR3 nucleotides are TGTGCCTGGAGTGACGGGACATCTTGGTTCACTGAAGCTTTCTTT.

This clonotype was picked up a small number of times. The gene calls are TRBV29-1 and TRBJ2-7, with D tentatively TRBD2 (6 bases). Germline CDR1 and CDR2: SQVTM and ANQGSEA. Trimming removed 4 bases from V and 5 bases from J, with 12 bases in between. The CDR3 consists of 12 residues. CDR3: CSVAQGGDEQYF. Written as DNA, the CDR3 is TGCAGCGTTGCCCAGGGAGGCGACGAGCAGTACTTC.

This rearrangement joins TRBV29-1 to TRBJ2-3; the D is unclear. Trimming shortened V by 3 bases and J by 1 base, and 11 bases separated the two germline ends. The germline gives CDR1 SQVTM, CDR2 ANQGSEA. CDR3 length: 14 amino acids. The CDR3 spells CSVDENPGTDTQYF. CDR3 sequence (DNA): TGCAGCGTTGATGAGAATCCCGGCACAGATACGCAGTATTTT.

CDR3 sequence reads: CASSFWGNTGELFF. The DNA for the CDR3 is TGTGCCAGCAGTTTCTGGGGGAACACCGGGGAGCTGTTTTTT. J is TRBJ2-2 and V is TRBV12-3 or TRBV12-4; D unresolved. The germline V and J ends were trimmed by 3 bases and 1 base, with 6 bases remaining between them. The CDR3 runs to 14 residues.

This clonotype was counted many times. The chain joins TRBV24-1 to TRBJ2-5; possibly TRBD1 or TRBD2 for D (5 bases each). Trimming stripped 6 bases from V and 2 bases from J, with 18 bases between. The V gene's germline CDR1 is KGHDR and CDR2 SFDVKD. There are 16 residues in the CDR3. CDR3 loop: CATSQILGPRQETQYF. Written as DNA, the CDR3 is TGTGCCACCAGTCAAATCCTGGGACCTCGTCAAGAGACCCAGTACTTC.